One and the same sample provided the 30 T cell receptor beta chains below, sequenced in a study of beta chain features in type 1 diabetes. The whole isolated RNA underwent reverse transcription, so sequencing captured expressed TCRB transcripts. Only in-frame clones appear in the TCRdb table, and some are missing; sequencing was by immunoSEQ multiplex PCR. The sample includes hundreds of thousands of clones, 11% to 15% of them seen just once. The sample consisted of central memory CD4+ T cells from blood. The receptors shown here come from a man aged 25-45 years in good health.

Regarding this clone: With only one base between it and a far larger clone, this is likely a read error. The sample holds other DNA sequences that translate to the same CDR3. The chain joins TRBV7-2 to TRBJ2-3; D ambiguous. Trimming took off 4 bases at V and 2 bases at J, with 4 bases between the two ends. Germline values: CDR1 SGHTA, CDR2 FQGNSA. The CDR3 totals 12 residues. The CDR3 bases are TGTGCCAGCAGCTCGTACACAGATACGCAGTATTTT. Amino acid sequence: CASSSYTDTQYF. The variable domain in full, completed from reference TRBV7-2 and TRBJ2-3, reads GAGVSQSPSNKVTEKGKDVELRCDPISGHTALYWYRQSLGQGLEFLIYFQGNSAPDKSGLPSDRFSAERTGGSVSTLTIQRTQQEDSAVYLCASSSYTDTQYFGPGTRLTVL.

The chain combines TRBV4-3 with TRBJ2-7, with no clear D. This CDR3 region has 13 residues. The ends were cut back, 0 bases at V and 3 bases at J, with 6 bases in the middle. From germline, CDR1 is LGHNA and CDR2 YSLEER. CDR3 protein: CASSQDRGYEQYF. Here the CDR3 DNA reads TGCGCCAGCAGCCAAGATCGAGGCTACGAGCAGTACTTC.

This clone was observed a few times. V gene TRBV13 combines with J gene TRBJ2-6, with D unresolved. V was trimmed by 1 base and J by 3 bases, leaving 4 bases between them. CDR1 is PRHDT and CDR2 is FYEKMQ in the germline V gene (reference sequence). The CDR3 has 14 residues. The CDR3 here is CASSLAGGANVLTF. The CDR3 DNA reads as TGTGCCAGCAGCTTAGCCGGTGGGGCCAACGTCCTGACTTTC.

The chain recombines TRBV7-9 with TRBJ2-3, with 13 bases matching TRBD2. Germline trimming cut 5 bases from V and 6 bases from J; bases unmatched to any gene: 5. Germline V gene sequence: CDR1 SEHNR, CDR2 FQNEAQ (reference sequence). The CDR3 extends over 15 amino acids. The CDR3 DNA reads TGTGCCAGCAGCCAGGGGACTAGCGGGGCTGATACGCAGTATTTT. It encodes CASSQGTSGADTQYF. Full variable domain (outside the CDR3, taken from reference TRBV7-9 and TRBJ2-3): DTGVSQNPRHKITKRGQNVTFRCDPISEHNRLYWYRQTLGQGPEFLTYFQNEAQLEKSRLLSDRFSAERPKGSFSTLEIQRTEQGDSAMYLCASSQGTSGADTQYFGPGTRLTVL.

This clone turned up a few times. V and J are TRBV4-3 and TRBJ2-3; 7 bases align to TRBD2. Germline V gives CDR1 LGHNA, CDR2 YSLEER. The CDR3 sequence is 15 residues long. The V gene end was trimmed by 5 bases and the J gene end by 6 bases; junction bases not matched to a gene: 11. CDR3 DNA sequence: TGCGCCAGCAGCACGTCTAGCGGCCCCCGGGATACGCAGTATTTT. Amino acids: CASSTSSGPRDTQYF.

The chain recombines TRBV29-1 with TRBJ2-3, with D hard to call. Germline V gene sequence: CDR1 SQVTM, CDR2 ANQGSEA. With 0 bases removed from V and 7 bases from J, the gap between germline ends came to 5 bases. The CDR3 has 11 amino acids. In DNA form, the CDR3 reads TGCAGCGTTGAAGATCGTCATACGCAGTATTTT. Residues: CSVEDRHTQYF.

CDR3 protein: CASSQNSDTQYF. CDR3 coding DNA: TGCGCCAGCAGCCAAAACAGCGACACGCAGTATTTT. This rearrangement joins TRBV4-1 to TRBJ2-3; D unclear. Deletions cut 2 bases from V and 9 bases from J, with 9 bases between. Germline CDR1 reads MGHRA; CDR2 reads YSYEKL. The CDR3 extends over 12 amino acids.

The genes are TRBV9 and TRBJ2-2; TRBD2 matches 13 bases. This CDR3 has 19 amino acids. Germline CDR1 SGDLS, CDR2 YYNGEE. V lost 5 bases to trimming and J lost 4 bases; unmatched junction nucleotides: 14. In nucleotides, the CDR3 is TGTGCCAGCAGTCAGGGACTAGCGGGAAGAGGATCGGTCACCGGGGAGCTGTTTTTT. Translating gives CASSQGLAGRGSVTGELFF.

This rearrangement joins TRBV7-2 to TRBJ2-5; D gene ambiguous. Per the germline V gene, CDR1 is SGHTA and CDR2 is FQGNSA. This CDR3 comprises 11 residues. V shed 5 bases and J shed 5 bases, with 6 bases lying between them. The CDR3 sequence: CASSIGETQYF. As DNA, the CDR3 is TGTGCCAGCAGCATCGGGGAGACCCAGTACTTC.

In this sample, this clone turned up a few times. CDR3 in amino acids: CASRSPGPQNAFF. The CDR3 nucleotides are TGTGCCAGCAGATCCCCGGGTCCCCAGAACGCTTTCTTT. The rearrangement joins TRBV6-5 to TRBJ1-1; D is undetermined. This CDR3 spans 13 amino acids. The V gene lost 6 bases and the J gene lost 11 bases, with 19 bases spanning the gap. Germline-derived CDR1 and CDR2 are MNHEY and SVGAGI.

This clone was seen a handful of times. Here the CDR3 DNA reads TGTGCCAGCAGCTTATCGGGGCGGGGGGCCGACTACGGGGAGCTGTTTTTT. This translates into CASSLSGRGADYGELFF. The chain joins TRBV7-8 to TRBJ2-2; TRBD2 matches 8 bases. The CDR3 contains 17 residues. V shed 2 bases, J shed 7 bases, and the junction held 12 bases outside the gene matches. Germline V lookup: CDR1 SGHVS, CDR2 FQNEAQ.

CDR3 amino acids: CASSPGTGKMTDTQYF. CDR3 bases: TGTGCCAGCAGCCCGGGGACAGGGAAAATGACAGATACGCAGTATTTT. The chain employs TRBV5-5 and TRBJ2-3, with 9 positions matching TRBD1. J was trimmed by 3 bases and V by 4 bases; bases with no gene match: 9. Germline CDR1 and CDR2: SGHKS and YYEKEE (reference sequence). The CDR3 extends over 16 amino acids.

Notes on this clone: The CDR3 does not end in the conserved phenylalanine or tryptophan, so this is likely a read error. This sequence joins TRBV2 and TRBJ2-4, with D tentatively TRBD1 (6 bases). Germline CDR1 is SNHLY and CDR2 is FYNNEI. V lost 1 base and J 0 bases, leaving 7 bases between the germline ends. This CDR3 is built from 15 residues. This CDR3 reads CASSEGTAAKNIQYL. The CDR3 region has the DNA TGTGCCAGCAGTGAAGGGACAGCAGCCAAAAACATTCAGTACCTC.

The chain employs TRBV9 and TRBJ2-5; TRBD2 matches at 7 bases. This CDR3 region has 16 residues. The V gene's germline CDR1 is SGDLS and CDR2 YYNGEE. The trim removed 4 bases at V and 4 bases at J, leaving 13 bases unmatched. CDR3 sequence: CASSSRGEGLVETQYF. In nucleotides, the CDR3 is TGTGCCAGCAGCTCACGGGGGGAGGGTTTGGTAGAGACCCAGTACTTC.

The table lists this clone with a few counts. This sequence joins TRBV6-4 and TRBJ2-7, with D hard to call. CDR3 size: 16 residues. Trimming removed 7 bases at V and 0 bases at J, with 19 bases between. Germline assignment: CDR1 MRHNA and CDR2 SNTAGT. CDR3 amino acids: CASNEDDALLSYEQYV. The DNA for the CDR3 is TGTGCCAGCAATGAGGACGACGCCCTCCTCTCCTACGAGCAGTACGTC.

This sequence joins TRBV7-3 and TRBJ1-2; no reliable D call. Germline CDR1 and CDR2: SGHTA and FQGTGA. The ends were cut back, 2 bases at V and 8 bases at J, with 9 bases in the middle. CDR3 length: 12 residues. The CDR3: CASSLGRRGYTF. The CDR3 DNA sequence: TGTGCCAGCAGCTTAGGGAGGAGGGGCTACACCTTC.

This chain connects TRBV7-9 to TRBJ2-3; TRBD2 matches at 12 bases. This CDR3 region has 15 residues. CDR1 and CDR2 (germline): SEHNR, FQNEAQ (reference sequence). Trimming cost V 4 bases and J 5 bases; bases outside gene matches: 4. CDR3 DNA: TGTGCCAGCAGCTCTCTAGCGGGGGGGAAAGATACGCAGTATTTT. Amino acid sequence: CASSSLAGGKDTQYF.

A few counts support this clone. This chain links TRBV19 with TRBJ2-7; tentatively, D is TRBD2 (6 bases). This CDR3 contains 15 residues. The V gene's germline CDR1 is LNHDA and CDR2 SQIVND (reference sequence). Trimming left V 5 bases short and J 2 bases short, with 16 bases between. CDR3 in amino acids: CASSSPGLPPYEQYF. The CDR3 DNA reads as TGTGCCAGTAGTTCACCGGGACTGCCCCCCTACGAGCAGTACTTC. The whole variable domain, remainder taken from reference TRBV19 and TRBJ2-7, is DGGITQSPKYLFRKEGQNVTLSCEQNLNHDAMYWYRQDPGQGLRLIYYSQIVNDFQKGDIAEGYSVSREKKESFPLTVTSAQKNPTAFYLCASSSPGLPPYEQYFGPGTRLTVT.

This clone showed up just a few times. This rearrangement joins TRBV4-1 to TRBJ2-3, with D possibly TRBD2 on 6 matching bases. The CDR3 totals 16 residues. The germline gives CDR1 MGHRA, CDR2 YSYEKL. Trimming cost V 2 bases and J 3 bases, with 15 bases left between them. CDR3 protein: CASSQSPTGETDTQYF. CDR3 bases: TGCGCCAGCAGCCAATCCCCGACGGGGGAGACAGATACGCAGTATTTT.

This clone has just a few counts. The rearrangement uses TRBV6-5 and TRBJ1-6; D is ambiguous. The CDR3 is made up of 15 amino acids. V gave up 5 bases and J gave up 2 bases, with 10 bases separating them. CDR1 is MNHEY and CDR2 is SVGAGI in the germline V gene. Here the CDR3 DNA reads TGTGCCAGCAGTATGGACGGCGCCTATAATTCACCCCTCCACTTT. The encoded protein is CASSMDGAYNSPLHF.

This clone was counted a few times. The rearrangement uses TRBV23-1 and TRBJ2-1; unclear D gene. TRBV23-1 is noted as an ORF with a role that remains uncertain. The CDR3 length is 15 residues. The V gene lost 1 base and the J gene lost 0 bases, with 7 bases spanning the gap. CDR3: CASSQCRSSYNEQFF. Here the CDR3 DNA reads TGCGCCAGCAGTCAATGCAGAAGCTCCTACAATGAGCAGTTCTTC.

This clone has a handful of counts. The rearrangement joins TRBV4-2 to TRBJ2-1; no reliable D call. Per the germline V gene, CDR1 is LGHNA and CDR2 is YNFKEQ. The CDR3 totals 12 residues. V gave up 3 bases and J gave up 4 bases, with 4 bases separating them. The CDR3 spells CASSQTYNEQFF. The CDR3 bases are TGTGCCAGCAGCCAGACGTACAATGAGCAGTTCTTC.

This chain connects TRBV7-2 to TRBJ2-5; 12 bases align to TRBD2. The tail of the sequence fits TRBJ2-7 better, so the J call may be wrong. There are 16 residues in the CDR3. CDR1 is SGHTA, CDR2 FQGNSA, per germline. This chain's CDR3 is CASSSRTSGDRYEQYF. Written as DNA, the CDR3 is TGTGCCAGCAGCTCCCGGACTAGCGGGGATAGATACGAGCAGTACTTC.

Only a few counts were recorded for this clone. CDR3 DNA: TGTGCCAGCAGCTCCCTGATCGGGGCGGTCCCCGGATGGGATACGCAGTATTTT. Its translation: CASSSLIGAVPGWDTQYF. J is TRBJ2-3 and V is TRBV5-4, with D possibly being TRBD1 or TRBD2 (5 bases each). The CDR3 length is 18 residues. Germline V lookup: CDR1 SGHNT, CDR2 YYREEE (reference sequence). V lost 3 bases, J lost 6 bases, and 26 bases lay in between.

V gene TRBV7-2 combines with J gene TRBJ2-1; D gene uncertain. Trimming removed 5 bases at V and 6 bases at J, with 8 bases between. Germline values: CDR1 SGHTA, CDR2 FQGNSA. This CDR3 has 12 residues. Written as DNA, the CDR3 is TGTGCCAGCAGCCTTGTAACCAATGAGCAGTTCTTC. It encodes CASSLVTNEQFF.

About this clone itself: Other DNA sequences of this sample code for an identical CDR3. The J gene is TRBJ2-1, the V gene TRBV7-2; 10 positions agree with TRBD2. The CDR3 runs 14 residues. Per the germline V gene, CDR1 is SGHTA and CDR2 is FQGNSA. Trimming took 5 bases from V and 6 from J; bases not matched to a gene: 4. CDR3 DNA: TGTGCCAGCAGCCCACGGACTAGCGGCAATGAGCAGTTCTTC. Its translation is CASSPRTSGNEQFF.

V is TRBV19 and J is TRBJ2-1, with D possibly matching TRBD2 (5 bases). Trimming cost V 6 bases and J 5 bases, with 11 bases left between them. CDR3 length equals 13 residues. Germline-derived CDR1 and CDR2 are LNHDA and SQIVND (reference sequence). As DNA, the CDR3 is TGTGCCAGTAGCCAACGGGGTGACAATGAGCAGTTCTTC. Its translation is CASSQRGDNEQFF.

This clone was seen a few times. The gene calls are TRBV6-1 and TRBJ2-7, with D tentatively TRBD2 (6 bases). This CDR3 has 11 amino acids. The germline V gene has CDR1 MNHNS and CDR2 SASEGT. As DNA, the CDR3 is TGTGCAGGGCGGGGAGGCTACGAGCAGTACTTC. Translated, it gives CAGRGGYEQYF.

This clone has at least ten counts. The rearrangement links TRBV23-1 to TRBJ2-1; 7 bases are a match to TRBD2. TRBV23-1 has ORF status, its function being uncertain. The length of the CDR3 is 15 residues. V shed 4 bases, J shed 3 bases, and the junction held 6 bases outside the gene matches. This CDR3 is CASSPAGVVYNEQFF. The DNA of the CDR3 is TGCGCCAGCAGTCCGGCGGGAGTAGTCTACAATGAGCAGTTCTTC.

This clone showed up just a few times. The chain uses TRBV11-3 and TRBJ2-5; D not resolved. Trimming left V 5 bases short and J 0 bases short, with 13 bases between. The CDR3 loop spans 15 amino acids. Germline CDR1 and CDR2: SGHNT and YENEEA. CDR3 DNA sequence: TGTGCCAGCAGCCCCAGACCACAGTACCAAGAGACCCAGTACTTC. Its translation is CASSPRPQYQETQYF.